The T cell receptor (beta chain) under discussion was sequenced for a study of blood T cells in healthy people across ages. Whole-study results and caveats: Roughly linear declines in TCR beta diversity per million T cells occurred with age.

Healthy Caucasian individuals from Russia aged about 6 to 100 served as donors. PBMCs were isolated at a quantity of at least 6 million per sample. As regards this clonotype: Its cognate antigen is unknown. One end of the junction is discordant with germline, which a read error may explain.

Next came a second PCR, run for about 7 to 12 cycles, which used a sample-barcoded 5' primer along with a J-beta primer mix. Using its own MiXCR run on the 5' RACE reads, TCRdb lists one record per CDR3 protein. Of 1.5 million to 2 million distinct CDR3 sequences in the sample, 28% were seen once. The germline CDR1 and CDR2 sequences are MDHEN and SYDVKM. The CDR3 loop spans 14 amino acids. What was sequenced was blood. J is TRBJ1-6 and V is TRBV28, with a tentative D call TRBD1 (6 bases). The origin of this receptor is a woman aged 25-40 years in good health. The CDR3 protein is CASSFHRDGSTLHF. The CDR3, as DNA: TGTGCCAGCAGCTTTCACAGGGATGGTTCAACCCTCCACTTT.